This is a list of T cell receptor beta chains from one sample in a study of cytomegalovirus exposure and HLA in healthy donors. Using immunoSEQ multiplex PCR, the repertoire was profiled, and TCRdb retains in-frame clones only, with some absent. The data show over 150,000 clones, with about two thirds seen just once and under 3.5% held by the top ten. The sample was PBMCs. Source of these receptors: a woman aged 25-40 years in good health and CMV-seronegative. The CDR3 runs from the conserved cysteine through the conserved F or W. Fields, in order: CDR3 protein, J gene, V gene.

CASSHRTGGSYEQYF TRBJ2-7 TRBV14
CASGLRAGNTIYF TRBJ1-3 TRBV12-5
CASSQDPAGTYSPLHF TRBJ1-6 TRBV4-3
CASSLFIEETQYF TRBJ2-5 TRBV27
CASSLWGSGTEETQYF TRBJ2-5 TRBV5-1
CASRYGTARFYNSPLHF TRBJ1-6 TRBV28
CASSGLAGVTGELFF TRBJ2-2 TRBV28
CASSESGAASTDTQYF TRBJ2-3 TRBV25-1
CASRIKREKYGYTF TRBJ1-2 TRBV19
CASSAQELRNTEAFF TRBJ1-1 TRBV6-1
CASSYSPGITGNTIYF TRBJ1-3 TRBV6-5
CASSLGRPSNYGYTF TRBJ1-2 TRBV28
CSARLYYEQYF TRBJ2-7 TRBV20-1
CASSVSDTSYEQYF TRBJ2-7 TRBV9
CASSLVGQINYGYTF TRBJ1-2 TRBV7-9
CASRIQGIEAFF TRBJ1-1 TRBV28
CASSLYTVTNTGELFF TRBJ2-2 TRBV13
CASSSLGGQGAGYTF TRBJ1-2 TRBV9
CASSYARGSQPQHF TRBJ1-5 TRBV6-5
CASSPLGRGEQFF TRBJ2-1 TRBV27
CASNGQGGRYEQYF TRBJ2-7 TRBV6-1
CASSAGTGVPQETQYF TRBJ2-5 TRBV9
CASSLQGANSPLHF TRBJ1-6 TRBV5-6